The rows below give T cell receptor beta chains drawn from one sample of a study of identical twins. TCRdb itself ran the 5' RACE reads through MiXCR, one entry per CDR3 protein. The sample has 350,000 to 450,000 distinct CDR3 sequences, roughly 20% seen once. The specimen was naive T cells sorted from blood. The receptors originated from a man in his fifties in good health. The CDR3 runs from the conserved cysteine through the conserved F or W. Each record gives: V gene, J gene, CDR3 length, CDR3 protein.

>TRBV6-1|TRBJ2-7|13
CASRPGLRYEQYF
>TRBV12-3/TRBV12-4|TRBJ1-2|14
CASTGPQGHYGYTF
>TRBV29-1|TRBJ2-1|14
CSVGLPLAMNEQFF
>TRBV4-3|TRBJ2-1|14
CASSQGIGRNEQFF
>TRBV15|TRBJ2-5|16
CATSRDRAAVQETQYF
>TRBV20-1|TRBJ2-7|12
CSASGAVYEQYF
>TRBV9|TRBJ2-5|17
CASSPFTSGGARETQYF
>TRBV7-3|TRBJ1-6|15
CASSLTQGVNSPLHF
>TRBV6-1|TRBJ2-5|16
CASSRGTDWPEETQYF
>TRBV4-3|TRBJ2-5|16
CASSRRTSGSGETQYF
>TRBV28|TRBJ2-1|12
CASSLGSNEQFF
>TRBV6-2/TRBV6-3|TRBJ2-5|15
CASNDRDRGQETQYF
>TRBV4-3|TRBJ2-5|15
CASSQNQGAGGTQYF
>TRBV29-1|TRBJ2-2|12
CSALINTGELFF
>TRBV9|TRBJ1-2|15
CASSVEGRSLDGYTF
>TRBV4-3|TRBJ2-2|17
CASSQDVAGANTGELFF
>TRBV28|TRBJ2-7|15
CASSSPGTGSYEQYF
>TRBV11-2|TRBJ2-7|15
CASSLGPGQAYEQYF
>TRBV4-1|TRBJ2-7|15
CASSQDPPRVYEQYF
>TRBV6-1|TRBJ2-1|16
CASTALVASSYNEQFF